This TCR beta chain was sequenced for a study of CD8+ T cells in alopecia areata. Study details: Treated patients were given oral tofacitinib, which was dosed at 5 to 10 mg twice daily. Study observations and caveats: More clonal than normal scalp was lesional scalp, particularly alopecia totalis/universalis.

Reverse transcription of extracted RNA yielded cDNA, which provided the sequencing template. Profiling relied on immunoSEQ multiplex PCR, and the TCRdb table lists in-frame clones only, not all of them. The sample contains hundreds of thousands of clones, 57% of which appear only once. Notes on this clone: Its antigen is not known.

Samples from alopecia areata patients were lesional scalp punch biopsies and peripheral blood. V gave up 4 bases and J gave up 2 bases, with 12 bases separating them. Germline-derived CDR1 and CDR2 are MNHNS and SASEGT. This CDR3 has 15 residues. This specimen was CD4+ T cells sorted from blood, taken at week 0. This chain connects TRBV6-1 to TRBJ1-5; weak D call: TRBD1 (6 bases). This clonotype was sampled from a human donor with alopecia areata. CDR3 coding DNA: TGTGCCAGCAGTGGGGGTTACAGGGGCAATCAGCCCCAGCATTTT. The encoded protein is CASSGGYRGNQPQHF.